This T cell receptor beta chain was profiled in a study of cytomegalovirus exposure and HLA in healthy donors. As for the study in general: Both the 95 to 150 validation repertoires and the 666 first-cohort repertoires used the same platform, as reported by a later analysis.

Points on this clone: No antigen is known for it.

The assay was immunoSEQ multiplex PCR, and TCRdb's table has in-frame clones only and misses some. Of roughly 60,000 clones in the sample, less than 96% were seen once. Whole-study results and caveats: First-cohort TCR clusters tended to co-occur in the 130 or so validation repertoires, a later analysis found.

The CDR3 has 14 residues. Unmatched junction bases numbered 5, after V lost 3 bases and J lost 6 bases. The clonotype comes from a woman aged 18-29 years in good health and CMV-seronegative. The source material was PBMCs. The genes are TRBV23-1 and TRBJ2-7; 10 nucleotides align to TRBD1. TRBV23-1 belongs to the ORF category, with a function that is uncertain. CDR3 nucleotides: TGCGCCAGCAGTCATGGGACAGGGGTTCGCGAGCAGTACTTC. This translates into CASSHGTGVREQYF.